This is a list of T cell receptor beta chains from one sample in a study of T cell responses to AZD1222 COVID-19 vaccine. Profiling relied on immunoSEQ multiplex PCR, and the TCRdb table lists in-frame clones only, not all of them. The sample has 40,000 to 50,000 clones, roughly 84% seen once. Sample: peripheral blood, taken 28 days after the second AZD1222 dose. These receptor sequences come from an adult who received the AZD1222 COVID-19 vaccine. Each CDR3 is given with its conserved first and last residue. Fields, in order: clone size, CDR3 length, V gene, D gene, J gene, CDR3 protein, CDR3 DNA. D genes are given only for firm matches. Where a row states a size, it is once, few, many or the class of an expanded clone; other rows omit it.

-	14	TRBV2	-	TRBJ1-5	CASTEDSLIQPQHF	TGTGCCAGCACGGAAGACAGTTTAATTCAGCCCCAGCATTTT
-	18	TRBV7-6	TRBD2	TRBJ2-4	CASSLTSGGQLAKNIQYF	TGTGCCAGCAGCTTAACTAGCGGGGGCCAATTAGCCAAAAACATTCAGTACTTC
-	16	TRBV11-1	-	TRBJ2-3	CASSQEKTFVADTQYF	TGTGCCAGCAGCCAGGAGAAGACATTCGTCGCAGATACGCAGTATTTT
-	11	TRBV12-3/TRBV12-4	-	TRBJ2-5	CASSLGGSQYF	TGTGCCAGCAGTTTAGGGGGGTCCCAGTACTTC
-	17	TRBV30	TRBD1	TRBJ1-3	CAWTHLPAGGSGNTIYF	TGTGCCTGGACCCATCTTCCGGCAGGGGGCTCTGGAAACACCATATATTTT
-	14	TRBV5-1	-	TRBJ2-5	CASSLTWGSETQYF	TGCGCCAGCAGCTTGACCTGGGGTTCGGAGACCCAGTACTTC
-	16	TRBV9	-	TRBJ1-3	CASSPTGPGAGNTIYF	TGTGCCAGCAGCCCCACAGGGCCCGGGGCTGGAAACACCATATATTTT
-	15	TRBV18	-	TRBJ2-3	CASSPGVSAYDTQYF	TGTGCCAGCTCACCAGGGGTCAGCGCCTACGATACGCAGTATTTT
once	13	TRBV7-8	-	TRBJ1-2	CASSLAGDYGYTF	TGTGCCAGCAGCTTAGCGGGGGACTATGGCTACACCTTC
-	14	TRBV11-2	-	TRBJ2-2	CASSIQGYTGELFF	TGTGCCAGCAGCATACAGGGTTACACCGGGGAGCTGTTTTTT
-	16	TRBV6-5	-	TRBJ1-3	CASSYATSNSGNTIYF	TGTGCCAGCAGTTACGCAACCTCGAACTCTGGAAACACCATATATTTT
-	12	TRBV5-4	-	TRBJ2-1	CASSLDRARFFF	TGTGCCAGCAGCTTGGACAGGGCGCGTTTCTTCTTC
-	17	TRBV14	TRBD1	TRBJ2-4	CASSQDAGGHAKNIQYF	TGTGCCAGCAGCCAAGACGCAGGGGGCCACGCCAAAAACATTCAGTACTTC
-	15	TRBV5-6	-	TRBJ2-7	CASSPVRVGSYEQYF	TGTGCCAGCAGCCCGGTCCGGGTCGGGTCCTACGAGCAGTACTTC
-	16	TRBV9	TRBD1	TRBJ1-2	CASSVEPDRGQGGYTF	TGTGCCAGCAGCGTAGAACCGGACAGGGGGCAGGGTGGCTACACCTTC
-	19	TRBV19	TRBD1	TRBJ2-5	CASSFTTLPGQGAGETQYF	TGTGCCAGTAGTTTCACAACCCTGCCGGGACAGGGGGCTGGAGAGACCCAGTACTTC
-	13	TRBV25-1	-	TRBJ1-1	CASSTPLQGQTFF	TGTGCCAGCAGCACCCCACTGCAGGGGCAAACTTTCTTT
-	13	TRBV15	-	TRBJ1-1	CATSRRTRPEAFF	TGTGCCACCAGCCGACGTACTCGGCCTGAAGCTTTCTTT
-	14	TRBV5-4	-	TRBJ2-5	CASSLGSNQETQYF	TGTGCCAGCAGCTTGGGGAGCAACCAAGAGACCCAGTACTTC
-	18	TRBV7-9	-	TRBJ2-6	CASSSWGRLSSGANVLTF	TGTGCCAGCAGCTCGTGGGGACGCTTAAGCTCTGGGGCCAACGTCCTGACTTTC
-	15	TRBV6-5	-	TRBJ1-3	CASSSGDLSGNTIYF	TGTGCCAGCAGTTCCGGGGACCTCTCTGGAAACACCATATATTTT
-	13	TRBV12-3/TRBV12-4	-	TRBJ2-5	CASSHRRTGTQYF	TGTGCCAGCAGCCACCGACGGACGGGGACCCAGTACTTC
-	15	TRBV18	-	TRBJ1-2	CASSVPGQPTVGYTF	TGTGCCAGCTCAGTACCCGGACAGCCAACCGTTGGCTACACCTTC
-	15	TRBV7-2	-	TRBJ2-7	CASSLGTDYSYEQYF	TGTGCCAGCAGCCTAGGGACGGATTACTCCTACGAGCAGTACTTC
once	13	TRBV5-1	-	TRBJ2-1	CASSLAVGNEQFF	TGCGCCAGCAGCCTAGCAGTAGGCAATGAGCAGTTCTTC
-	15	TRBV5-1	TRBD1	TRBJ2-5	CASSVEDRGGETQYF	TGCGCCAGCAGCGTTGAGGACAGGGGAGGTGAGACCCAGTACTTC
-	12	TRBV7-8	TRBD1	TRBJ1-1	CASTAGTVEAFF	TGTGCCAGCACCGCAGGGACAGTTGAAGCTTTCTTT
-	12	TRBV30	-	TRBJ1-4	CAWSVRSGKLFF	TGTGCCTGGAGTGTACGAAGCGGAAAACTGTTTTTT
-	15	TRBV6-5	-	TRBJ1-3	CASSIGTLSGNTIYF	TGTGCCAGCAGTATCGGGACCCTCTCTGGAAACACCATATATTTT
-	10	TRBV30	-	TRBJ2-5	CAWSQETQYF	TGTGCCTGGTCACAAGAGACCCAGTACTTC
-	13	TRBV18	TRBD1	TRBJ1-2	CASSRDRGGGYTF	TGTGCCAGCTCACGAGACAGGGGTGGTGGCTACACCTTC
-	14	TRBV18	TRBD1	TRBJ1-6	CASSDRGTNSPLHF	TGTGCCAGCTCAGACAGGGGGACTAATTCACCCCTCCACTTT
-	16	TRBV30	-	TRBJ2-3	CAWVVPSTGGGGTQYF	TGTGCCTGGGTGGTGCCTAGTACCGGGGGAGGCGGTACGCAGTATTTT
-	13	TRBV5-6	-	TRBJ1-1	CATREGSGTEAFF	TGTGCCACCCGGGAGGGTTCTGGGACTGAAGCTTTCTTT
-	15	TRBV3-1/TRBV3-2	-	TRBJ2-7	CASSQDFRVDSEQYF	TGTGCCAGCAGCCAAGATTTTCGGGTCGACTCCGAGCAGTACTTC
-	12	TRBV7-2	-	TRBJ1-1	CASSSGFSEAFF	TGTGCCAGCAGCTCAGGGTTTTCTGAAGCTTTCTTT
-	15	TRBV6-5	-	TRBJ2-7	CASSYAPTASYEQYF	TGTGCCAGCAGTTACGCACCGACAGCCTCCTACGAGCAGTACTTC
-	15	TRBV5-4	TRBD1	TRBJ2-2	CASSRKTGSEGELFF	TGTGCCAGCAGCCGAAAGACAGGGAGTGAAGGGGAGCTGTTTTTT
-	15	TRBV28	-	TRBJ2-2	CASSLVLTKPGELFF	TGTGCCAGCAGTTTGGTGTTAACCAAACCCGGGGAGCTGTTTTTT
-	16	TRBV5-1	-	TRBJ2-1	CASSLVGVSSYNEQFF	TGCGCCAGCAGCTTGGTTGGAGTCAGCTCCTACAATGAGCAGTTCTTC
-	19	TRBV2	-	TRBJ2-3	CASLRLAGAQGKITDTQYF	TGTGCCAGCTTAAGGTTGGCAGGGGCGCAGGGGAAGATCACAGATACGCAGTATTTT
-	14	TRBV10-3	TRBD1	TRBJ1-2	CAISRGQGENGYTF	TGTGCCATCAGTCGGGGGCAGGGGGAGAATGGCTACACCTTC
few	18	TRBV7-6	TRBD2	TRBJ2-5	CASSFDGTSGGAQETQYF	TGTGCCAGCAGCTTTGACGGGACTAGCGGGGGGGCCCAAGAGACCCAGTACTTC
-	14	TRBV19	-	TRBJ1-1	CASGSQGVNTEAFF	TGTGCCAGTGGATCACAGGGAGTGAACACTGAAGCTTTCTTT
-	15	TRBV27	-	TRBJ1-2	CASSPPGQGVYGYTF	TGTGCCAGCAGTCCCCCTGGCCAGGGTGTCTATGGCTACACCTTC
-	13	TRBV9	TRBD1	TRBJ2-2	CASSASDRGSMFF	TGTGCCAGCAGCGCCTCCGACAGGGGGTCGATGTTTTTT
medium-sized	16	TRBV19	-	TRBJ2-7	CATQTGHSFPEDEQYF	TGTGCCACCCAAACAGGGCACAGCTTTCCAGAGGACGAGCAGTACTTC
-	17	TRBV5-1	TRBD1	TRBJ2-2	CASAPRGQGAYAGELFF	TGCGCCAGCGCTCCTAGGGGTCAGGGGGCTTATGCCGGGGAGCTGTTTTTT
-	16	TRBV7-2	TRBD1	TRBJ1-5	CASSSRTGDSNQPQHF	TGTGCCAGCAGCTCCCGGACAGGGGATAGCAATCAGCCCCAGCATTTT
-	15	TRBV7-3	-	TRBJ2-5	CASSLAGPMGETQYF	TGTGCCAGCAGCTTAGCGGGGCCCATGGGAGAGACCCAGTACTTC
-	16	TRBV5-6	-	TRBJ1-2	CASSLVQGGISYGYTF	TGTGCCAGCAGCTTGGTGCAGGGAGGTATTTCCTATGGCTACACCTTC
-	13	TRBV5-4	TRBD1	TRBJ2-7	CASSGQGSYEQYF	TGTGCCAGCAGCGGACAGGGATCCTACGAGCAGTACTTC
-	16	TRBV9	TRBD1	TRBJ1-5	CASSESGGRLDQPQHF	TGTGCCAGCAGCGAATCAGGGGGCCGGTTAGATCAGCCCCAGCATTTT
once	14	TRBV19	-	TRBJ1-2	CASSIVGMRYGYTF	TGTGCCAGTAGTATAGTTGGGATGAGGTATGGCTACACCTTC
-	19	TRBV5-1	-	TRBJ2-6	CASSLARRGSSSGANVLTF	TGCGCCAGCAGCTTGGCCCGGCGGGGCTCTAGCTCTGGGGCCAACGTCCTGACTTTC
once	14	TRBV2	-	TRBJ1-1	CASSGLFWGAEAFF	TGTGCCAGCAGTGGCTTATTTTGGGGGGCAGAAGCTTTCTTT
few	13	TRBV7-3	TRBD1	TRBJ1-1	CASSQQGTTEAFF	TGTGCCAGCAGCCAACAGGGGACCACTGAAGCTTTCTTT
-	16	TRBV5-1	-	TRBJ1-1	CASSPILSILNTEAFF	TGCGCCAGCAGCCCCATCCTCAGTATACTGAACACTGAAGCTTTCTTT